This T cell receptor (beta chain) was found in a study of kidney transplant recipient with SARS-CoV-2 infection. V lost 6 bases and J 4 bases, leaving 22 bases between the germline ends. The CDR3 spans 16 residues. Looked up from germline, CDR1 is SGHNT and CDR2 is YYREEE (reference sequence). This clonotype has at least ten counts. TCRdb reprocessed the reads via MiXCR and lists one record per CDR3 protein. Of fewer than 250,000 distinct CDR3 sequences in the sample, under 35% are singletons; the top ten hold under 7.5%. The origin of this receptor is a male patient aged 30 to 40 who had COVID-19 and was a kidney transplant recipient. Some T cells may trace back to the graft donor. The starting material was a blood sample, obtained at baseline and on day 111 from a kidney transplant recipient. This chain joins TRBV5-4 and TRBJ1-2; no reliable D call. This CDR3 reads CASKKAVPGKTYGYTF. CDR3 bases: TGTGCCAGCAAGAAAGCCGTACCAGGAAAGACCTATGGCTACACCTTC.